This T cell receptor beta chain was captured by sequencing in a study of radiotherapy plus CTLA-4 blockade in lung cancer. General study points: Together with interferon-beta, which increased in serum after radiation, early dynamic changes in blood T cell clones were reportedly the best predictors of response. Once radiotherapy plus ipilimumab had been given, TCR clones derived from tumor expanded in blood.

Clones were read by immunoSEQ multiplex PCR, and TCRdb kept only the in-frame ones, dropping some. The sample contains 40,000 to 45,000 clones, around 75% of which appear only once. Points on this clone: Its antigen is currently unknown.

The V gene's germline CDR1 is SGHRS and CDR2 YFSETQ. After removal of 4 bases from V and 1 base from J, the junction contained 9 bases not matched to a gene. CDR3 length: 17 amino acids. Here the sequenced sample was peripheral blood, taken from a patient treated with radiotherapy plus ipilimumab. This clonotype was sampled from a human donor with non-small cell lung cancer who had stable disease on radiotherapy plus ipilimumab. This rearrangement joins TRBV5-1 to TRBJ1-1; 11 bases match TRBD1. This chain's CDR3 is CASSPLGQGASNTEAFF. CDR3 in DNA: TGCGCCAGCAGCCCCCTTGGACAGGGGGCATCGAACACTGAAGCTTTCTTT.